These T cell receptor beta chains were read from a single sample in a study of T cells in Graves' hyperthyroidism and ophthalmopathy. TCRdb re-called the multiplex PCR reads with MiXCR, one entry per CDR3 protein. The table includes some 500,000 distinct CDR3 sequences, 14% detected once. The material sequenced was blood. The receptors shown here come from a woman in her late teens or twenties with Graves' hyperthyroidism. The CDR3 runs from the conserved cysteine through the conserved F or W. Fields, in order: D gene, clone size, J gene, V gene, CDR3 protein, CDR3 DNA. A D gene is named only where the DNA matches it firmly. The size of a clone is reported for some rows only, either as once, few or many, or as a class for expanded clones.

d_gene: .; abundance: few; j_gene: TRBJ1-3; v_gene: TRBV20-1; CDR3aa: CSARDWQISGNTIYF; CDR3nt: TGCAGTGCTAGAGATTGGCAGATCTCTGGAAACACCATATATTTT
d_gene: .; abundance: .; j_gene: TRBJ2-6; v_gene: TRBV13; CDR3aa: CASSPPQYSGANVLTF; CDR3nt: TGTGCCAGCAGCCCCCCTCAGTACTCTGGGGCCAACGTCCTGACTTTC
d_gene: .; abundance: many; j_gene: TRBJ2-7; v_gene: TRBV11-2; CDR3aa: CASSLAPGAGYEQYF; CDR3nt: TGTGCCAGCAGCTTAGCTCCGGGAGCGGGTTACGAGCAGTACTTC
d_gene: .; abundance: few; j_gene: TRBJ1-5; v_gene: TRBV19; CDR3aa: CASSGGEPQHF; CDR3nt: TGTGCCAGTAGTGGGGGGGAGCCCCAGCATTTT
d_gene: .; abundance: many; j_gene: TRBJ1-1; v_gene: TRBV5-1; CDR3aa: CASREGYTEAFF; CDR3nt: TGCGCCAGCAGGGAGGGCTACACTGAAGCTTTCTTT
d_gene: TRBD2; abundance: many; j_gene: TRBJ2-3; v_gene: TRBV2; CDR3aa: CASSPPLAVTDTQYF; CDR3nt: TGTGCCAGCAGTCCCCCTCTAGCGGTCACAGATACGCAGTATTTT
d_gene: .; abundance: many; j_gene: TRBJ1-1; v_gene: TRBV28; CDR3aa: CASSLPGQQNTEAFF; CDR3nt: TGTGCCAGCAGTTTACCCGGACAACAGAACACTGAAGCTTTCTTT
d_gene: .; abundance: many; j_gene: TRBJ1-1; v_gene: TRBV15; CDR3aa: CATSRDRGGTEAFF; CDR3nt: TGTGCCACCAGCAGAGATAGGGGGGGCACTGAAGCTTTCTTT
d_gene: .; abundance: many; j_gene: TRBJ1-5; v_gene: TRBV2; CDR3aa: CASSGGTQNQPQHF; CDR3nt: TGTGCCAGCAGTGGAGGTACCCAAAATCAGCCCCAGCATTTT
d_gene: TRBD2; abundance: many; j_gene: TRBJ2-1; v_gene: TRBV7-3; CDR3aa: CASSLGLASGRRNEQFF; CDR3nt: TGTGCCAGCAGCTTAGGCCTGGCTAGCGGGAGGAGAAATGAGCAGTTCTTC
d_gene: TRBD2; abundance: .; j_gene: TRBJ2-3; v_gene: TRBV20-1; CDR3aa: CSARPSSGSVSDTQYF; CDR3nt: TGCAGTGCTAGGCCGAGTAGCGGGAGTGTGTCAGATACGCAGTATTTT
d_gene: TRBD1; abundance: .; j_gene: TRBJ1-1; v_gene: TRBV7-2; CDR3aa: CASSLSGQGVTEAFF; CDR3nt: TGTGCCAGCAGCTTGTCGGGACAGGGCGTCACTGAAGCTTTCTTT
d_gene: .; abundance: many; j_gene: TRBJ2-1; v_gene: TRBV18; CDR3aa: CASSPPSSNEQFF; CDR3nt: TGTGCCAGCTCACCACCTTCGAGCAATGAGCAGTTCTTC
d_gene: TRBD2; abundance: many; j_gene: TRBJ2-7; v_gene: TRBV13; CDR3aa: CASSFSSGNYEQYF; CDR3nt: TGTGCCAGCAGCTTCTCTAGCGGGAACTACGAGCAGTACTTC
d_gene: TRBD1; abundance: .; j_gene: TRBJ2-4; v_gene: TRBV18; CDR3aa: CASSLPSGGVKAKNIQYF; CDR3nt: TGTGCCAGCTCACTGCCTTCAGGGGGCGTAAAAGCCAAAAACATTCAGTACTTC
d_gene: .; abundance: .; j_gene: TRBJ2-5; v_gene: TRBV20-1; CDR3aa: CSASRAGEGQETQYF; CDR3nt: TGCAGTGCTAGTCGGGCCGGCGAAGGCCAAGAGACCCAGTACTTC
d_gene: .; abundance: many; j_gene: TRBJ1-4; v_gene: TRBV30; CDR3aa: CAWTGTGYEKLFF; CDR3nt: TGTGCCTGGACCGGGACGGGCTATGAAAAACTGTTTTTT
d_gene: TRBD2; abundance: many; j_gene: TRBJ2-3; v_gene: TRBV9; CDR3aa: CASSSIAGPTDTQYF; CDR3nt: TGTGCCAGCAGCTCAATAGCGGGACCCACAGATACGCAGTATTTT
d_gene: .; abundance: many; j_gene: TRBJ2-1; v_gene: TRBV19; CDR3aa: CASSHPNNEQFF; CDR3nt: TGTGCCAGTAGCCATCCCAACAATGAGCAGTTCTTC
d_gene: TRBD2; abundance: .; j_gene: TRBJ2-7; v_gene: TRBV28; CDR3aa: CASSRMGTSGYEQYF; CDR3nt: TGTGCCAGCTCAAGAATGGGGACTAGCGGCTACGAGCAGTACTTC
d_gene: TRBD2; abundance: .; j_gene: TRBJ2-4; v_gene: TRBV4-1; CDR3aa: CASSQGLAGGGAKNIQYF; CDR3nt: TGCGCCAGCAGCCAAGGACTAGCGGGAGGGGGGGCCAAAAACATTCAGTACTTC
d_gene: .; abundance: many; j_gene: TRBJ1-5; v_gene: TRBV29-1; CDR3aa: CSVGGVASNQPQHF; CDR3nt: TGCAGCGTTGGGGGGGTCGCCAGCAATCAGCCCCAGCATTTT
d_gene: .; abundance: many; j_gene: TRBJ2-1; v_gene: TRBV5-1; CDR3aa: CASSPSGESYNEQFF; CDR3nt: TGCGCCAGCAGCCCTTCCGGGGAGTCCTACAATGAGCAGTTCTTC
d_gene: .; abundance: many; j_gene: TRBJ1-1; v_gene: TRBV9; CDR3aa: CASSALDRTEAFF; CDR3nt: TGTGCCAGCAGCGCACTGGACCGGACTGAAGCTTTCTTT
d_gene: TRBD1; abundance: .; j_gene: TRBJ2-1; v_gene: TRBV7-8; CDR3aa: CASSDPQGAFFNEQFF; CDR3nt: TGTGCCAGCAGCGACCCACAGGGGGCATTTTTTAATGAGCAGTTCTTC
d_gene: TRBD2; abundance: many; j_gene: TRBJ2-2; v_gene: TRBV30; CDR3aa: CAWQGLAGVHGELFF; CDR3nt: TGTGCCTGGCAAGGACTAGCGGGAGTTCACGGGGAGCTGTTTTTT
d_gene: TRBD2; abundance: few; j_gene: TRBJ2-3; v_gene: TRBV4-1; CDR3aa: CASSQVLRGRLSDTQYF; CDR3nt: TGCGCCAGCAGCCAAGTCTTGCGCGGGAGGCTCTCGGATACGCAGTATTTT
d_gene: .; abundance: many; j_gene: TRBJ1-6; v_gene: TRBV3-1; CDR3aa: CASRGRGGYDSPPHF; CDR3nt: TGTGCCAGCCGGGGCAGGGGAGGTTATGATTCACCCCCCCACTTT
d_gene: .; abundance: many; j_gene: TRBJ2-5; v_gene: TRBV6-1; CDR3aa: CASSPSPSSVETQYF; CDR3nt: TGTGCCAGCAGTCCGTCGCCGTCTAGCGTTGAGACCCAGTACTTC